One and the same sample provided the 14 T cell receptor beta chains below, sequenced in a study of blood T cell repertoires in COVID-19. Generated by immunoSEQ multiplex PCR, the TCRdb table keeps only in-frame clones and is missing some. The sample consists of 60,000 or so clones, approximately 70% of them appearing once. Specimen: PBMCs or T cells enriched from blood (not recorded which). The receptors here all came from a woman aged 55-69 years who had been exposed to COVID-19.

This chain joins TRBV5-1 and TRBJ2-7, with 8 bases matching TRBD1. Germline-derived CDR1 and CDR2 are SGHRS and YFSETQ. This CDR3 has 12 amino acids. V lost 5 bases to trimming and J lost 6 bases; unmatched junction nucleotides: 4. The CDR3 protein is CASRADRGEQYF. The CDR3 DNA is TGCGCCAGCAGGGCAGACAGGGGCGAGCAGTACTTC.

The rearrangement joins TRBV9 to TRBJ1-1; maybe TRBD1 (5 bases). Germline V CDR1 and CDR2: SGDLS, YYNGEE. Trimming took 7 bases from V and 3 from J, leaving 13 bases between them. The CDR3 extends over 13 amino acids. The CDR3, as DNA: TGTGCCAGCGCCAGGGAGGGAGACACTGAAGCTTTCTTT. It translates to CASAREGDTEAFF.

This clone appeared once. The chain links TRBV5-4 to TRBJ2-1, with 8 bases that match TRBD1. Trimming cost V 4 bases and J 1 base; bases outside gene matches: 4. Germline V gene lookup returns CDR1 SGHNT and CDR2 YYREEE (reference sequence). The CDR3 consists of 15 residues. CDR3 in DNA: TGTGCCAGCAGCATCGGACAGGGTTCCTACAATGAGCAGTTCTTC. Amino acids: CASSIGQGSYNEQFF.

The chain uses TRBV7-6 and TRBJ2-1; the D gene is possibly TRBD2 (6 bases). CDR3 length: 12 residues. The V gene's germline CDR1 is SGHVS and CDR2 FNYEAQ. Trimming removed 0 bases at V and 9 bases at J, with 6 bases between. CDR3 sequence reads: CASSLAAGEQFF. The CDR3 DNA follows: TGTGCCAGCAGCTTAGCAGCGGGTGAGCAGTTCTTC.

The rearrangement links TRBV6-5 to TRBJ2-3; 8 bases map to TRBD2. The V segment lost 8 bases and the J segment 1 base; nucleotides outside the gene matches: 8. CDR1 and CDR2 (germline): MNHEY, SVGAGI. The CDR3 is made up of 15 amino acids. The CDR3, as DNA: TGTGCCAGCTCCTTCGGGGGGGCGGGCACAGATACGCAGTATTTT. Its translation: CASSFGGAGTDTQYF.

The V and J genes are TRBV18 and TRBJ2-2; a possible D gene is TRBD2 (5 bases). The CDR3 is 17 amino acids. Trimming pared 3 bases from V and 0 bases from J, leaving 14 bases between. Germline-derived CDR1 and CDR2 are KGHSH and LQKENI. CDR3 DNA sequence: TGTGCCAGCTCACCCCGGGCCGGGATCGCGAACACCGGGGAGCTGTTTTTT. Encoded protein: CASSPRAGIANTGELFF.

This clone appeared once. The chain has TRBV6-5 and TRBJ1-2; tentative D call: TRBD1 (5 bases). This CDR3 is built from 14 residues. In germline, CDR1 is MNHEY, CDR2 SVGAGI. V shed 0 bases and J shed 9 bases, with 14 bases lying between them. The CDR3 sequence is CASSYSKGASSYTF. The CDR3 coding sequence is TGTGCCAGCAGTTACTCGAAAGGGGCTAGTAGCTACACCTTC.

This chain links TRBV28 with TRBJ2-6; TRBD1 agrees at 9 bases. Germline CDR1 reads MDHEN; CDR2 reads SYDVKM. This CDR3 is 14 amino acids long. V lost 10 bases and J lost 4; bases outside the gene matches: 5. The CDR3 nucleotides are TGTGCCACCCGGACAGGGGACGGGGCCAACGTCCTGACTTTC. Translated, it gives CATRTGDGANVLTF.

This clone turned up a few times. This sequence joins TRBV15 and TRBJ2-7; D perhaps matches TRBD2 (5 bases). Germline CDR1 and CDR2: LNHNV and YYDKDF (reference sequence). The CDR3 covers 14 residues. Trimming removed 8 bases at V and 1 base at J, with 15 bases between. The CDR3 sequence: CATQEPGLSYEQYF. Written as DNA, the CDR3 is TGTGCCACCCAGGAGCCGGGATTGTCCTACGAGCAGTACTTC.

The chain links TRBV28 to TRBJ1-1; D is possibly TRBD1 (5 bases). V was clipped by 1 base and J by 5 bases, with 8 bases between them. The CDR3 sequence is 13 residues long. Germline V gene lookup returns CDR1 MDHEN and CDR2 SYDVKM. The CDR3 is CASSLSGRTEAFF. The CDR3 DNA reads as TGTGCCAGCAGTTTATCAGGGCGGACTGAAGCTTTCTTT.

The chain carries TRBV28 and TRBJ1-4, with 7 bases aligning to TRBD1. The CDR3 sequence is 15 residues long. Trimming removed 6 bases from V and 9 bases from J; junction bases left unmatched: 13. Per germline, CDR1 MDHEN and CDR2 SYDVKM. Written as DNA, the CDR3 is TGTGCCAGCAGGGCCGCATCAGGGGGGATCCAAAAACTGTTTTTT. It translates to CASRAASGGIQKLFF.

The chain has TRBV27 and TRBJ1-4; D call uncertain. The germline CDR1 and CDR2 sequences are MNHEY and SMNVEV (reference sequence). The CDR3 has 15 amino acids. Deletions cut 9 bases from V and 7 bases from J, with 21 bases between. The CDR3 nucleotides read TGTGCCAGTCAACCCGGGGATACCCGGGGTGAAAAACTGTTTTTT. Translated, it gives CASQPGDTRGEKLFF.

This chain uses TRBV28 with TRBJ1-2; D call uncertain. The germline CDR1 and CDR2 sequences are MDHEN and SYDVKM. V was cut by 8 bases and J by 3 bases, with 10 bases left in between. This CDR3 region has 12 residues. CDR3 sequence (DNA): TGTGCCAGCGTTGGGCTGTACTATGGCTACACCTTC. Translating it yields CASVGLYYGYTF.

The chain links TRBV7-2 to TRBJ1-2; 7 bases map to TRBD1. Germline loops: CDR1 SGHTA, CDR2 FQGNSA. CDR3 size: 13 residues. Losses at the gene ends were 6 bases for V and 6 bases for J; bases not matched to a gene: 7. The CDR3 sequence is CASSRSQGDGYTF. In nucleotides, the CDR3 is TGTGCCAGCAGTCGAAGTCAGGGGGATGGCTACACCTTC.